Listed below are T cell receptor beta chains from one sample, sequenced in a study of PD-L1 blockade in urothelial cancer. Clones were sequenced by immunoSEQ multiplex PCR, and TCRdb holds only the in-frame ones, with some missing. The sample lists some 120,000 clones; 85% to 90% were seen once. The sample in question was PBMCs, obtained around atezolizumab (anti-PD-L1) treatment. The receptors stem from a man aged 55 to 70 with urothelial cancer. CDR3s include the opening cysteine and the closing phenylalanine or tryptophan.

j_call: TRBJ2-1; v_call: TRBV2; cdr3_aa: CASSQSTGGAYNEQFF
j_call: TRBJ1-2; v_call: TRBV12-5; cdr3_aa: CASAPGWDYGYTF
j_call: TRBJ2-3; v_call: TRBV7-9; cdr3_aa: CASSQGLATDTQYF
j_call: TRBJ2-7; v_call: TRBV5-6; cdr3_aa: CASSSYRSLEQYF
j_call: TRBJ1-3; v_call: TRBV5-1; cdr3_aa: CASSSGGSGNTIYF
j_call: TRBJ2-5; v_call: TRBV7-9; cdr3_aa: CASSQRLAGGTFQETQYF
j_call: TRBJ1-2; v_call: TRBV27; cdr3_aa: CASSSAGAGDYGYTF
j_call: TRBJ2-1; v_call: TRBV27; cdr3_aa: CASSQGRVAGAGEQFF
j_call: TRBJ1-2; v_call: TRBV7-9; cdr3_aa: CASSTRQGYTF
j_call: TRBJ2-6; v_call: TRBV19; cdr3_aa: CASLQLKSGANVLTF
j_call: TRBJ1-2; v_call: TRBV7-6; cdr3_aa: CASSLSPEGVGGYTF
j_call: TRBJ1-5; v_call: TRBV2; cdr3_aa: CASSLQGQENQPQHF
j_call: TRBJ2-1; v_call: TRBV7-6; cdr3_aa: CASSFSPAGGYNEQFF
j_call: TRBJ2-2; v_call: TRBV11-2; cdr3_aa: CASSLMTSTPGELFF
j_call: TRBJ1-4; v_call: TRBV4-1; cdr3_aa: CASQPYLTGGFEKLFF
j_call: TRBJ2-3; v_call: TRBV5-1; cdr3_aa: CASSFLAGASTDTQYF
j_call: TRBJ1-1; v_call: TRBV27; cdr3_aa: CASSLSRGSEAFF
j_call: TRBJ2-7; v_call: TRBV6-5; cdr3_aa: CASKKQRGGAEQYF